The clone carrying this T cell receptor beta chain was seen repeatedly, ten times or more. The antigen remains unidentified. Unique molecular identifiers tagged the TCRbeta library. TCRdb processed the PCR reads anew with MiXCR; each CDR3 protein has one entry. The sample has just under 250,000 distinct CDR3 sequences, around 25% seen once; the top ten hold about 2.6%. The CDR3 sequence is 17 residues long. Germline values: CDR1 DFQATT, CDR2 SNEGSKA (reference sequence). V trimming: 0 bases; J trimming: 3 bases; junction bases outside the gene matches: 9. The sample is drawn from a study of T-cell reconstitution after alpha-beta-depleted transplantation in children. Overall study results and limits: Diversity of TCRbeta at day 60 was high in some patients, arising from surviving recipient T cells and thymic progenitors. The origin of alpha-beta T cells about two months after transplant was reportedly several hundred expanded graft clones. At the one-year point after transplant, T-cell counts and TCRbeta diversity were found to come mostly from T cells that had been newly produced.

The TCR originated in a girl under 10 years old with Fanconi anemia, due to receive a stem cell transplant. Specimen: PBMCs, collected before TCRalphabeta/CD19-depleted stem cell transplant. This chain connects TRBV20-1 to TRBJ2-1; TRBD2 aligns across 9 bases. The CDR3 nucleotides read TGCAGTGCTAGAGACCCCCTCCTAGCGGGGAACTACAATGAGCAGTTCTTC. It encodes CSARDPLLAGNYNEQFF.